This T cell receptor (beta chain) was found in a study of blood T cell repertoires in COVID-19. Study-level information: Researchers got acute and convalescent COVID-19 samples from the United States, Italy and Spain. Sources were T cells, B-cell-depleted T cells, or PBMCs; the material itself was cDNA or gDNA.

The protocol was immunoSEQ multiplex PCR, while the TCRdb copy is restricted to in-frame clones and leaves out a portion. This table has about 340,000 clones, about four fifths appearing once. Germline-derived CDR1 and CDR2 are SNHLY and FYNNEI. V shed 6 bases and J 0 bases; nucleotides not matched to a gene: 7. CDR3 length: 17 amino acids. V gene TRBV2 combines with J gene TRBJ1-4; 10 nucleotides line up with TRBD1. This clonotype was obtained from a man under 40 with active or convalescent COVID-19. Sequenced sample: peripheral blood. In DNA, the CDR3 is TGTGCCAGCAGATTCCTGACAGGGGGCGCAACTAATGAAAAACTGTTTTTT. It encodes CASRFLTGGATNEKLFF.